This passage covers 25 T cell receptor beta chains from one sample sequenced in a study of T cells in Graves' hyperthyroidism and ophthalmopathy. Amplified TCR beta CDR3 regions came from RNA transcripts. First-round RT-PCR of the TCR CDR3 relied on the HTBI primer set. TCRdb passed the multiplex PCR reads through MiXCR, listing each CDR3 protein once. This table has roughly 700,000 distinct CDR3 sequences, roughly 17% appearing once. The sequenced sample consisted of blood. These receptors all stem from a man in his forties or fifties with Graves' hyperthyroidism.

This clonotype was observed at least ten times. The chain uses TRBV10-3 and TRBJ2-2; TRBD2 aligns across 9 bases. Trimming removed 6 bases from V and 3 bases from J; junction bases left unmatched: 8. Germline V gene data show CDR1 as ENHRY and CDR2 as SYGVKD. The CDR3 is 16 amino acids. This chain's CDR3 is CAIRPLAGGDTGELFF. The CDR3 coding sequence is TGTGCCATCAGACCTCTGGCGGGAGGGGACACCGGGGAGCTGTTTTTT.

This clonotype occurred many times. The chain employs TRBV29-1 and TRBJ1-1, with TRBD1 matching over 8 bases. V trimming: 4 bases; J trimming: 5 bases; junction bases outside the gene matches: 6. Germline-derived CDR1 and CDR2 are SQVTM and ANQGSEA. The CDR3 runs 13 residues. The CDR3 DNA follows: TGCAGCGTTGTTCCAGGGGGCTTGACTGAAGCTTTCTTT. Amino acids: CSVVPGGLTEAFF.

This clonotype came up many times. The rearrangement joins TRBV29-1 to TRBJ2-7; 7 bases are shared with TRBD2. Trimming cost V 5 bases and J 3 bases; bases outside gene matches: 10. Germline CDR1 reads SQVTM; CDR2 reads ANQGSEA. CDR3 length: 14 amino acids. The CDR3 region is CSVSLLASGYEQYF. CDR3 nucleotides: TGCAGCGTTTCCTTATTGGCTAGCGGCTACGAGCAGTACTTC.

Of note for this clonotype: Because the CDR3 is missing its conserved closing phenylalanine or tryptophan, this is likely a read error. The chain recombines TRBV11-2 with TRBJ2-5; D possibly corresponds to TRBD2 (5 bases). This CDR3 is built from 12 residues. Trimming shortened V by 4 bases and J by 7 bases, and 10 bases separated the two germline ends. Germline V gene data show CDR1 as SGHAT and CDR2 as FQNNGV. DNA for the CDR3: TGTGCCAGCAGCTCTAGCCAGGTGACCCAGTACGTC. Amino acids: CASSSSQVTQYV.

The rearrangement joins TRBV20-1 to TRBJ2-2, with 12 bases identical to TRBD2. This CDR3 has 15 amino acids. V shed 6 bases, J shed 7 bases, and the junction held 9 bases outside the gene matches. CDR1 and CDR2 from the germline V gene are DFQATT and SNEGSKA (reference sequence). Here the CDR3 reads CSAPGLAGSHGELFF. CDR3 coding DNA: TGCAGTGCCCCCGGACTAGCGGGATCTCACGGGGAGCTGTTTTTT.

In this sample, this clonotype turned up many times. The chain uses TRBV20-1 and TRBJ2-3; 7 bases line up with TRBD2. V was clipped by 3 bases and J by 4 bases; unmatched bases: 10. Germline CDR1 and CDR2: DFQATT and SNEGSKA (reference sequence). The CDR3 totals 15 residues. In nucleotides, the CDR3 is TGCAGTGCTAGCCCAGCGGGGCGGGCCGCAGATACGCAGTATTTT. Its translation is CSASPAGRAADTQYF.

Regarding this clonotype: This may come from a read error, since a much larger clone is one base off. V and J are TRBV12-3 or TRBV12-4 and TRBJ2-7, with D possibly being TRBD2 (5 bases). CDR3 size: 13 residues. The CDR3 loop is CASSTTGSHEEYF. Written as DNA, the CDR3 is TGTGCCAGCAGTACTACGGGATCCCACGAGGAGTACTTC.

The rearrangement links TRBV29-1 to TRBJ2-2; TRBD2 matches at 14 bases. The CDR3 runs 16 residues. The germline gives CDR1 SQVTM, CDR2 ANQGSEA. Losses at the gene ends were 3 bases for V and 5 bases for J; bases not matched to a gene: 5. The CDR3 loop reads CSVEGLAGAKTGELFF. The DNA of the CDR3 is TGCAGCGTTGAGGGACTAGCGGGAGCAAAAACCGGGGAGCTGTTTTTT.

This clonotype occurred many times. This chain uses TRBV28 with TRBJ1-5; TRBD1 matches 9 bases. Germline assignment: CDR1 MDHEN and CDR2 SYDVKM. V lost 5 bases to trimming and J lost 6 bases; unmatched junction nucleotides: 8. The CDR3 contains 15 residues. CDR3 protein: CASSPGTGKGQPQHF. In nucleotides, the CDR3 is TGTGCCAGCAGTCCCGGGACAGGGAAAGGTCAGCCCCAGCATTTT.

There are a few counts of this clonotype. A much larger clonotype is one base distant, so this may be a read error. This sequence joins TRBV7-9 and TRBJ2-7; 10 nucleotides agree with TRBD1. The CDR3 runs 14 residues. With V trimmed by 6 bases and J by 2 bases, 4 bases remained unmatched. The germline gives CDR1 SEHNR, CDR2 FQNEAQ (reference sequence). The CDR3 loop reads CASRSGTGAYEQYF. For the CDR3, the DNA is TGTGCCAGCAGATCCGGGACAGGGGCCTACGAGCAGTACTTC.

J is TRBJ1-1 and V is TRBV19; the D is unclear. CDR3 length equals 13 residues. Germline loops: CDR1 LNHDA, CDR2 SQIVND (reference sequence). Trimming left V 3 bases short and J 4 bases short, with 9 bases between. This chain's CDR3 is CASSIGVGTEAFF. The CDR3 DNA follows: TGTGCCAGTAGTATCGGAGTGGGCACTGAAGCTTTCTTT.

In its sample, this clonotype was seen many times. The V gene is TRBV12-3 or TRBV12-4, the J gene TRBJ2-1; TRBD2 matches 9 bases. CDR3 length: 16 residues. The V segment lost 3 bases and the J segment 8 bases; nucleotides outside the gene matches: 11. The chain's CDR3 is CASSLWLASGTDEQFF. The CDR3 nucleotides are TGTGCCAGCAGTTTGTGGTTGGCTAGCGGGACCGATGAGCAGTTCTTC.

This clonotype has ten or more counts. The chain couples TRBV24-1 to TRBJ1-2; 7 bases fit TRBD1. The germline gives CDR1 KGHDR, CDR2 SFDVKD. This CDR3 comprises 15 residues. V trimming: 5 bases; J trimming: 2 bases; junction bases outside the gene matches: 7. The CDR3 sequence is CATSAGGYSNYGYTF. The DNA of the CDR3 is TGTGCCACCAGTGCAGGGGGTTACTCCAACTATGGCTACACCTTC.

This clonotype showed up just a few times. V is TRBV6-5 and J is TRBJ1-4, with a possible D match to TRBD1 (5 bases). Trimming cost V 2 bases and J 5 bases, with 12 bases left between them. Germline V CDR1 and CDR2: MNHEY, SVGAGI. The CDR3 consists of 15 residues. The DNA for the CDR3 is TGTGCCAGCAGTTACCGGGGACGGGAAAATGAAAAACTGTTTTTT. Encoded protein: CASSYRGRENEKLFF.

This clonotype was recorded many times. The rearrangement links TRBV7-3 to TRBJ2-1, with D perhaps TRBD2 (6 bases). The germline V and J ends were trimmed by 0 bases and 7 bases, with 19 bases remaining between them. Germline CDR1 and CDR2: SGHTA and FQGTGA. The CDR3 is 17 residues long. The CDR3 protein is CASSLTAGSPLGNEQFF. The CDR3, as DNA: TGTGCCAGCAGCTTAACGGCGGGATCTCCTCTTGGGAATGAGCAGTTCTTC. The whole variable domain, remainder taken from reference TRBV7-3 and TRBJ2-1, is GAGVSQTPSNKVTEKGKYVELRCDPISGHTALYWYRQSLGQGPEFLIYFQGTGAADDSGLPNDRFFAVRPEGSVSTLKIQRTERGDSAVYLCASSLTAGSPLGNEQFFGPGTRLTVL.

The chain uses TRBV7-2 and TRBJ2-5, with 9 positions matching TRBD1. Unmatched junction bases numbered 6, after V lost 6 bases and J lost 7 bases. The CDR3 contains 13 residues. CDR1 is SGHTA, CDR2 FQGNSA, per germline. The CDR3 is CASRRTGEGTQYF. The CDR3 region has the DNA TGTGCCAGCAGGAGGACAGGGGAAGGGACCCAGTACTTC.

The rearrangement joins TRBV28 to TRBJ2-7, with a possible D match to TRBD2 (6 bases). The CDR3 is made up of 15 amino acids. In germline, CDR1 is MDHEN, CDR2 SYDVKM. Trimming shortened V by 4 bases and J by 6 bases, and 19 bases separated the two germline ends. The CDR3 DNA follows: TGTGCCAGCAGTTCCAGTGGGGGGTCGATGCGCGAGCAGTACTTC. Translated, it gives CASSSSGGSMREQYF.

This clonotype was counted a few times. The V call is TRBV6-2 or TRBV6-3, the J call TRBJ2-2; tentative D call: TRBD2 (6 bases). Per germline, CDR1 MNHEY and CDR2 SVGEGT. The CDR3 is 15 residues long. The V end lost 7 bases, the J end lost 2 bases, and 14 bases lay between the germline ends. The CDR3, as DNA: TGTGCCAGCATCCGGAGACTAGGAAACACCGGGGAGCTGTTTTTT. This codes for CASIRRLGNTGELFF.

This clonotype was counted ten times or more. The chain couples TRBV5-1 to TRBJ1-2; the D gene is possibly TRBD1 (5 bases). The V end lost 4 bases, the J end lost 8 bases, and 18 bases lay between the germline ends. Germline loops: CDR1 SGHRS, CDR2 YFSETQ. The CDR3 has 14 residues. CDR3 DNA: TGCGCCAGCAGCCCGGGACCGGGCATGTCGGGCTACACCTTC. Translating it yields CASSPGPGMSGYTF.

This clonotype was observed many times. V usage is TRBV30 and J usage is TRBJ1-6, with D possibly TRBD1 on 6 matching bases. Between the trimmed V and J ends, which lost 4 bases and 6 bases, there was a span of 16 bases. This CDR3 is built from 15 residues. The germline V gene has CDR1 GTSNPN and CDR2 SVGIG (reference sequence). The CDR3 spells CAWISPGQLNSPLHF. As DNA, the CDR3 is TGTGCCTGGATTTCCCCGGGACAACTTAATTCACCCCTCCACTTT.

This sequence joins TRBV7-9 and TRBJ2-1; TRBD2 aligns across 9 bases. Per the germline V gene, CDR1 is SEHNR and CDR2 is FQNEAQ (reference sequence). V was pared by 5 bases and J by 8 bases, with 10 bases of the junction left unmatched. The CDR3 is made up of 15 amino acids. In DNA form, the CDR3 reads TGTGCCAGCAGCCCCGGGACTAGCCTTATGGATGAGCAGTTCTTC. Translated, it gives CASSPGTSLMDEQFF.

This clonotype has at least ten counts. This chain connects TRBV12-3 or TRBV12-4 to TRBJ1-2; D call uncertain. Trimming pared 1 base from V and 3 bases from J, leaving 9 bases between. The CDR3 length is 14 residues. The CDR3 DNA reads as TGTGCCAGCAGTTTAGGGTCCAGCTACTATGGCTACACCTTC. It specifies CASSLGSSYYGYTF.

This clonotype was seen many times. The genes are TRBV28 and TRBJ1-5, with D perhaps TRBD1 (5 bases). The germline V gene encodes CDR1 MDHEN and CDR2 SYDVKM. This CDR3 has 14 amino acids. V lost 2 bases to trimming and J lost 7 bases, with 12 bases between them. The CDR3 region is CASSLAGLQQPQHF. As DNA, the CDR3 is TGTGCCAGCAGTTTAGCAGGGCTACAGCAGCCCCAGCATTTT.

In regard to this clonotype: One end of the junction is discordant with germline, which a read error may explain. The chain uses TRBV12-3 or TRBV12-4 and TRBJ2-7; D not resolved. CDR3 length: 16 amino acids. For the CDR3, the DNA is TGTGCCAGCAGTTTCGTGGGCTCTCCCACTTCCTACGGGCAGTACTTC. Protein sequence: CASSFVGSPTSYGQYF.

The table lists this clonotype with many counts. CDR3 in DNA: TGTGCCAGCAGTCCATTTAGACGACAGGCCCTGAAAGAGACCCAGTACTTC. The encoded protein is CASSPFRRQALKETQYF. This sequence joins TRBV12-3 or TRBV12-4 and TRBJ2-5; maybe TRBD1 (6 bases). The CDR3 has 17 amino acids. The V and J ends lost 5 bases and 3 bases respectively, with 22 bases between them.